Presented here are 11 T cell receptor beta chains from one specimen sequenced in a study of CD8 T cells in Susac syndrome. An amount of RNA that ranged from roughly 0.5 to 1 ug was reverse transcribed with random hexamers. TCRdb called the immunoSEQ multiplex PCR reads again in MiXCR, with one record for every CDR3 protein. The sample has about 430,000 distinct CDR3 sequences, 85% to 90% seen once. The sample taken for sequencing was CD8+ T cells from PBMCs. The receptors originated from a human donor with multiple sclerosis.

This clonotype was seen more than once but under ten times. The V gene is TRBV12-3 or TRBV12-4, the J gene TRBJ1-5; a possible D gene is TRBD1 (5 bases). Trimming shortened V by 3 bases and J by 2 bases, and 8 bases separated the two germline ends. This CDR3 spans 14 amino acids. The CDR3 coding sequence is TGTGCCAGCAGTTTGGGACCGGGCAATCAGCCCCAGCATTTT. This gives the protein CASSLGPGNQPQHF.

In nucleotides, the CDR3 is TGTGCCAGCAGTGAATGGGACTCCAGCTACGAGCAGTACTTC. This encodes CASSEWDSSYEQYF. The rearrangement uses TRBV25-1 and TRBJ2-7; TRBD2 is a possible D gene (6 bases). This CDR3 comprises 14 residues. Germline loops: CDR1 MGHDK, CDR2 SYGVNS. V was pared by 1 base and J by 3 bases, with 10 bases between.

This clonotype came up once. J is TRBJ2-5 and V is TRBV25-1, with D possibly called TRBD1 or TRBD2 (6 bases each). V was clipped by 5 bases and J by 5 bases, with 24 bases between them. Per germline, CDR1 MGHDK and CDR2 SYGVNS. The CDR3 extends over 17 amino acids. CDR3 residues: CASSQDRGGPMHETQYF. The DNA of the CDR3 is TGTGCCAGCAGTCAGGACAGAGGGGGGCCAATGCACGAGACCCAGTACTTC.

The chain recombines TRBV3-1 with TRBJ1-1; D unresolved. This CDR3 has 16 amino acids. Per the germline V gene, CDR1 is LGHDT and CDR2 is YNNKEL (reference sequence). V lost 4 bases and J 6 bases, leaving 21 bases between the germline ends. The chain's CDR3 is CASSLRTGIKVPEAFF. CDR3 nucleotide sequence: TGTGCCAGCAGCCTCCGGACCGGGATAAAGGTGCCTGAAGCTTTCTTT. The variable domain in full, with the rest retrieved from reference TRBV3-1 and TRBJ1-1, is DTAVSQTPKYLVTQMGNDKSIKCEQNLGHDTMYWYKQDSKKFLKIMFSYNNKELIINETVPNRFSPKSPDKAHLNLHINSLELGDSAVYFCASSLRTGIKVPEAFFGQGTRLTVV.

The V gene is TRBV23-1, the J gene TRBJ1-2, with 9 bases identical to TRBD1. TRBV23-1 qualifies as an ORF whose function is uncertain. The J segment lost 4 bases and the V segment lost 3 bases, leaving 12 bases of the junction unmatched. This CDR3 contains 17 residues. The CDR3 DNA is TGCGCCAGCAGTCATTACGTACCGGGACAGGGAATCTATGGCTACACCTTC. It encodes CASSHYVPGQGIYGYTF.

This clonotype occurred once. J is TRBJ2-7 and V is TRBV14, with D maybe TRBD2 (6 bases). The CDR3 loop spans 17 amino acids. With 5 bases removed from V and 4 bases from J, the gap between germline ends came to 24 bases. Germline CDR1 is SGHDN and CDR2 is FVKESK. CDR3 loop: CASSSRQSGDSFYEQYF. As DNA, the CDR3 is TGTGCCAGCAGCTCCCGGCAGAGTGGGGACTCCTTTTACGAGCAGTACTTC. The whole variable domain, filled in from reference TRBV14 and TRBJ2-7, reads EAGVTQFPSHSVIEKGQTVTLRCDPISGHDNLYWYRRVMGKEIKFLLHFVKESKQDESGMPNNRFLAERTGGTYSTLKVQPAELEDSGVYFCASSSRQSGDSFYEQYFGPGTRLTVT.

The chain joins TRBV30 to TRBJ2-7; 10 nucleotides align to TRBD1. J was trimmed by 7 bases and V by 4 bases; bases with no gene match: 10. Germline V CDR1 and CDR2: GTSNPN, SVGIG (reference sequence). The length of the CDR3 is 14 residues. The CDR3 reads CAWTLPGTGDEQYF. The CDR3 region has the DNA TGTGCCTGGACACTCCCCGGGACAGGGGATGAGCAGTACTTC.

This chain links TRBV20-1 with TRBJ1-1; D remains ambiguous. In germline, CDR1 is DFQATT, CDR2 SNEGSKA (reference sequence). The V and J ends lost 6 bases and 2 bases respectively, with 22 bases between them. The CDR3 is 16 residues long. In DNA, the CDR3 is TGCAGTGCCCCTGACCGAAATAGGGCCTCCAACACTGAAGCTTTCTTT. This encodes CSAPDRNRASNTEAFF.

The gene calls are TRBV28 and TRBJ2-3; TRBD2 might be the D (6 bases). CDR1 MDHEN and CDR2 SYDVKM come from the germline V gene. V lost 3 bases and J 1 base, leaving 11 bases between the germline ends. The CDR3 consists of 15 residues. CDR3 region: CASSFGREGTDTQYF. CDR3 sequence (DNA): TGTGCCAGCAGTTTTGGGCGGGAAGGCACAGATACGCAGTATTTT.

The V call is TRBV27, the J call TRBJ2-3; 7 bases fit TRBD2. The CDR3 sequence is 16 residues long. J lost 1 base, V lost 8 bases, and 12 bases had no gene match. Germline V lookup: CDR1 MNHEY, CDR2 SMNVEV (reference sequence). The CDR3 loop is CASSGGTFKGTDTQYF. CDR3 bases: TGTGCCAGCTCCGGGGGGACTTTTAAAGGCACAGATACGCAGTATTTT.

This clonotype was found once. The chain carries TRBV6-5 and TRBJ2-3; possibly TRBD2 for D (5 bases). CDR1 is MNHEY, CDR2 SVGAGI, per germline. The ends were cut back, 8 bases at V and 1 base at J, with 13 bases in the middle. The CDR3 covers 14 residues. CDR3 in DNA: TGTGCCAGCCATCCGGGATTGGGCACAGATACGCAGTATTTT. Translating it yields CASHPGLGTDTQYF.